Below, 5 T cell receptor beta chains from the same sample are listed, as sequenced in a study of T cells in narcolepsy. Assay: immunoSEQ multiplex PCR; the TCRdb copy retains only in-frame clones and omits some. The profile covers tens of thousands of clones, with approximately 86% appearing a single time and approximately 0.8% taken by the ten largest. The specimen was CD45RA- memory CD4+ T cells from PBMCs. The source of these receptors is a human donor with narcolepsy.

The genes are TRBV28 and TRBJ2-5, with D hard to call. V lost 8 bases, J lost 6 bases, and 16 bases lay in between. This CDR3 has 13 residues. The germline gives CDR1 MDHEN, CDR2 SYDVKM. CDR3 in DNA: TGTGCCAGCCGACCAAACGCGGCGAAGACCCAGTACTTC. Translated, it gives CASRPNAAKTQYF. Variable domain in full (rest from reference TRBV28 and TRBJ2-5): DVKVTQSSRYLVKRTGEKVFLECVQDMDHENMFWYRQDPGLGLRLIYFSYDVKMKEKGDIPEGYSVSREKKERFSLILESASTNQTSMYLCASRPNAAKTQYFGPGTRLLVL.

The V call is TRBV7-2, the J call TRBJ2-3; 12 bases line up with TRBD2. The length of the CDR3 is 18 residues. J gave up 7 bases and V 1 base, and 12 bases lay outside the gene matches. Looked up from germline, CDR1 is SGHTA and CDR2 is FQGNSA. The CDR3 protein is CASSLGPLTSGSVYTQYF. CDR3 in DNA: TGTGCCAGCAGCTTAGGCCCACTGACTAGCGGGAGTGTGTATACGCAGTATTTT. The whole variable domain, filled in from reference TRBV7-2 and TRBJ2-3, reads GAGVSQSPSNKVTEKGKDVELRCDPISGHTALYWYRQSLGQGLEFLIYFQGNSAPDKSGLPSDRFSAERTGGSVSTLTIQRTQQEDSAVYLCASSLGPLTSGSVYTQYFGPGTRLTVL.

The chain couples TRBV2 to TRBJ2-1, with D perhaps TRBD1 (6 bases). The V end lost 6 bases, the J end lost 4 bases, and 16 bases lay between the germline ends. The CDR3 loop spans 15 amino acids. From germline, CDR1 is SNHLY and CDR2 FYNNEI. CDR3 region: CASRRDTQTYNEQFF. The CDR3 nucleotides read TGTGCCAGCAGGAGGGACACGCAAACGTACAATGAGCAGTTCTTC.

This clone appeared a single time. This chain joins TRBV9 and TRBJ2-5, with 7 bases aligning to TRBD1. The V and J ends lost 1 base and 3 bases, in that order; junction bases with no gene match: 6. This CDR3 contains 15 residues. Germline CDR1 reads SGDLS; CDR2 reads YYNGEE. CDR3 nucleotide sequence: TGTGCCAGCAGCGTATCGCCCGGACAGGAAGAGACCCAGTACTTC. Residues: CASSVSPGQEETQYF.

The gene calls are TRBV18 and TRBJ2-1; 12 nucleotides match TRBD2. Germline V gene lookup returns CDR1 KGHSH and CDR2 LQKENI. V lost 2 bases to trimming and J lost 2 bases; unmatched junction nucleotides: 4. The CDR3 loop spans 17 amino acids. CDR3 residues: CASSPSASGRAYNEQFF. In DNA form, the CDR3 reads TGTGCCAGCTCACCATCAGCTAGCGGGAGGGCCTACAATGAGCAGTTCTTC.